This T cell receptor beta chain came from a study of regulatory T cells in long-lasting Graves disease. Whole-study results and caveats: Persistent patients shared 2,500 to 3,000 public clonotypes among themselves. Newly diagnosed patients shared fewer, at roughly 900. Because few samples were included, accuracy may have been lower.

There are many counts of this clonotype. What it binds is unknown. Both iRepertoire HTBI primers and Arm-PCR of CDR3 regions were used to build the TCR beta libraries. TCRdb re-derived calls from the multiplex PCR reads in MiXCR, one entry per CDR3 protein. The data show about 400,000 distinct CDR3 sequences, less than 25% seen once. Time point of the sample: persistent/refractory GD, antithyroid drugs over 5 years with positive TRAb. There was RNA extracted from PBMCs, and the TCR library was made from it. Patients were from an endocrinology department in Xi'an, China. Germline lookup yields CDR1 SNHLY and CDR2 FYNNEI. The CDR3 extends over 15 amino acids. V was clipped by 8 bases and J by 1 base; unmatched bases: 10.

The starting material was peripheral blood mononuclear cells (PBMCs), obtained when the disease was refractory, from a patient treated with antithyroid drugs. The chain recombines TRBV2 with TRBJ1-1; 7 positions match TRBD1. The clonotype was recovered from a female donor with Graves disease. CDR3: CASVWVTGPNTEAFF. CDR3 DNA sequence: TGTGCCAGCGTTTGGGTGACAGGGCCGAACACTGAAGCTTTCTTT.